Shown below are 30 T cell receptor beta chains from a single sample sequenced in a study of blood T cell repertoires in COVID-19. Sequenced by immunoSEQ multiplex PCR; TCRdb stores in-frame clones only, minus some. Found here are fewer than 300,000 clones, around 88% of them singletons; the top ten hold around 0.8%. The specimen was peripheral blood. These receptors originate from a man aged 30 to 45 with acute or convalescent COVID-19.

The chain combines TRBV4-2 with TRBJ2-7; TRBD2 matches 11 bases. Unmatched junction bases numbered 4, after V lost 3 bases and J lost 0 bases. This CDR3 is built from 16 residues. The germline V gene has CDR1 LGHNA and CDR2 YNFKEQ. CDR3 loop: CASSHLGLADSYEQYF. Here the CDR3 DNA reads TGTGCCAGCAGCCATTTGGGACTAGCGGACTCCTACGAGCAGTACTTC.

The V gene is TRBV7-9, the J gene TRBJ2-3; perhaps TRBD1 as D (5 bases). Germline values: CDR1 SEHNR, CDR2 FQNEAQ (reference sequence). V lost 4 bases, J lost 1 base, and 12 bases lay in between. The CDR3 totals 15 residues. DNA of the CDR3: TGTGCCAGCAGCTCAGGACAAACCGGCACAGATACGCAGTATTTT. Protein product: CASSSGQTGTDTQYF.

This clone came up a few times. This chain joins TRBV7-8 and TRBJ1-6; D gene unclear. CDR3 size: 15 residues. Trimming took 5 bases from V and 4 from J, leaving 12 bases between them. Germline V gives CDR1 SGHVS, CDR2 FQNEAQ. CDR3 sequence (DNA): TGTGCCAGCAGCCCCCGAAGAGCATATAATTCACCCCTCCACTTT. As protein: CASSPRRAYNSPLHF.

The rearrangement uses TRBV18 and TRBJ2-7; D possibly corresponds to TRBD1 (6 bases). Germline V CDR1 and CDR2: KGHSH, LQKENI. CDR3 length: 14 residues. Trimming shortened V by 3 bases and J by 4 bases, and 13 bases separated the two germline ends. The DNA for the CDR3 is TGTGCCAGCTCACCTGGACAGAGCCGTTACGAGCAGTACTTC. It encodes CASSPGQSRYEQYF.

V is TRBV19 and J is TRBJ1-5, with 9 bases that match TRBD1. This CDR3 spans 13 amino acids. After removal of 10 bases from V and 6 bases from J, the junction contained 7 bases not matched to a gene. CDR1 is LNHDA, CDR2 SQIVND, per germline (reference sequence). The CDR3 here is CAIRDRVGQPQHF. The CDR3 nucleotides are TGTGCCATCCGGGACAGGGTTGGTCAGCCCCAGCATTTT.

The chain couples TRBV6-4 to TRBJ1-1, with 10 nucleotides matching TRBD1. V shed 4 bases and J 8 bases; nucleotides not matched to a gene: 4. This CDR3 is 13 amino acids long. The germline CDR1 and CDR2 sequences are MRHNA and SNTAGT. Here the CDR3 reads CASSGGQGQEAFF. The CDR3 region has the DNA TGTGCCAGCAGTGGGGGACAGGGGCAGGAAGCTTTCTTT.

V and J are TRBV9 and TRBJ1-1; D is unclear. Deletions cut 0 bases from V and 9 bases from J, with 12 bases between. Germline V gives CDR1 SGDLS, CDR2 YYNGEE. This CDR3 has 13 residues. The CDR3 spells CASSVVENVKAFF. The CDR3 coding sequence is TGTGCCAGCAGCGTAGTGGAGAACGTTAAAGCTTTCTTT. Using reference TRBV9 and TRBJ1-1 for the parts outside the CDR3, the full variable domain is DSGVTQTPKHLITATGQRVTLRCSPRSGDLSVYWYQQSLDQGLQFLIQYYNGEERAKGNILERFSAQQFPDLHSELNLSSLELGDSALYFCASSVVENVKAFFGQGTRLTVV.

The chain has TRBV9 and TRBJ1-1; D remains unclear. The CDR3 is 14 residues long. Germline V lookup: CDR1 SGDLS, CDR2 YYNGEE. V was shortened by 2 bases and J by 6 bases, with 14 bases between the two germline ends. The CDR3 coding sequence is TGTGCCAGCAGCGTGGAGAGGGAACGGGCTGAAGCTTTCTTT. Protein: CASSVERERAEAFF.

V usage is TRBV7-9 and J usage is TRBJ2-4, with TRBD1 matching over 8 bases. The junction had 11 bases not matched to a gene; V was cut back by 1 base and J by 0 bases. This CDR3 is 19 amino acids long. Germline CDR1 reads SEHNR; CDR2 reads FQNEAQ (reference sequence). CDR3 nucleotides: TGTGCCAGCAGCTTAGATGGGACAGGACAAATCTTAGCCAAAAACATTCAGTACTTC. Encoded protein: CASSLDGTGQILAKNIQYF.

V and J are TRBV3-1 (or the pseudogene TRBV3-2) and TRBJ2-6; no clear D gene. The germline CDR1 and CDR2 sequences are LGHDT and YNNKEL (reference sequence). V was clipped by 0 bases and J by 0 bases, with 9 bases between them. The length of the CDR3 is 17 residues. The CDR3 nucleotides read TGTGCCAGCAGCCAAGATGTCTCACTCTCTGGGGCCAACGTCCTGACTTTC. Residues: CASSQDVSLSGANVLTF.

The rearrangement links TRBV2 to TRBJ1-2, with D perhaps matching TRBD1 (5 bases). The V and J ends lost 5 bases and 4 bases respectively, with 11 bases between them. Germline V lookup: CDR1 SNHLY, CDR2 FYNNEI. The CDR3 totals 13 residues. CDR3 sequence reads: CASSQTVTYGYTF. The DNA for the CDR3 is TGTGCCAGCAGTCAGACAGTAACCTATGGCTACACCTTC.

This sequence joins TRBV27 and TRBJ1-5; 8 bases match TRBD1. The CDR3 is made up of 16 amino acids. Germline values: CDR1 MNHEY, CDR2 SMNVEV (reference sequence). V gave up 3 bases and J gave up 1 base; unmatched junction bases: 5. CDR3 coding DNA: TGTGCCAGCAGTTTTATCGGACAGGGAAGCAATCAGCCCCAGCATTTT. Its protein product is CASSFIGQGSNQPQHF.

V and J are TRBV5-1 and TRBJ1-1; 7 nucleotides align to TRBD1. This CDR3 region has 15 residues. Germline trimming cut 3 bases from V and 2 bases from J; bases unmatched to any gene: 7. Per the germline V gene, CDR1 is SGHRS and CDR2 is YFSETQ. The CDR3 DNA follows: TGCGCCAGCAGCTCTCAGGGACAGATTAACACTGAAGCTTTCTTT. As protein: CASSSQGQINTEAFF.

The chain couples TRBV7-9 to TRBJ1-1, with 8 bases fitting TRBD1. V dropped 1 base and J dropped 2; count of bases not matched to a gene: 6. The germline gives CDR1 SEHNR, CDR2 FQNEAQ (reference sequence). The CDR3 has 16 amino acids. The CDR3 region is CASSLDPGQGNTEAFF. The CDR3 nucleotides read TGTGCCAGCAGCTTAGATCCCGGACAGGGAAACACTGAAGCTTTCTTT.

The V gene is TRBV7-3, the J gene TRBJ2-1, with 8 nucleotides matching TRBD2. The CDR3 length is 15 residues. Trimming took 9 bases from V and 7 from J; bases not matched to a gene: 14. The germline gives CDR1 SGHTA, CDR2 FQGTGA. The CDR3 coding sequence is TGTGCCAGTTCGGGAGGGAGGACCACGAGGAATGAGCAGTTCTTC. Translation: CASSGGRTTRNEQFF.

The V call is TRBV29-1, the J call TRBJ2-7; possible D gene TRBD2, 6 bases. CDR3 size: 13 residues. In germline, CDR1 is SQVTM, CDR2 ANQGSEA. V was shortened by 4 bases and J by 0 bases, with 10 bases between the two germline ends. CDR3 sequence: CSVAGGDSYEQYF. The CDR3 DNA reads as TGCAGCGTTGCTGGCGGGGACTCCTACGAGCAGTACTTC.

The V call is TRBV7-6, the J call TRBJ2-1; 8 bases match TRBD2. Looked up from germline, CDR1 is SGHVS and CDR2 is FNYEAQ. This CDR3 is 16 amino acids long. With V trimmed by 3 bases and J by 4 bases, 8 bases remained unmatched. The CDR3 sequence: CASSFFEGLGYNEQFF. The CDR3, as DNA: TGTGCCAGCAGCTTTTTTGAGGGACTAGGATACAATGAGCAGTTCTTC. Full variable domain (remainder filled in from reference TRBV7-6 and TRBJ2-1): GAGVSQSPRYKVTKRGQDVALRCDPISGHVSLYWYRQALGQGPEFLTYFNYEAQQDKSGLPNDRFSAERPEGSISTLTIQRTEQRDSAMYRCASSFFEGLGYNEQFFGPGTRLTVL.

The chain is built from TRBV5-1 and TRBJ1-1, with 7 positions matching TRBD1. Germline trimming cut 1 base from V and 5 bases from J; bases unmatched to any gene: 2. The CDR3 contains 13 residues. Germline values: CDR1 SGHRS, CDR2 YFSETQ. The CDR3 protein is CASSLTGVTEAFF. The CDR3 bases are TGCGCCAGCAGCTTGACAGGGGTGACTGAAGCTTTCTTT.

V usage is TRBV6-5 and J usage is TRBJ1-6; a possible D gene is TRBD1 (5 bases). The CDR3 extends over 15 amino acids. Germline lookup yields CDR1 MNHEY and CDR2 SVGAGI. V was trimmed by 2 bases and J by 6 bases, leaving 11 bases between them. CDR3 in DNA: TGTGCCAGCAGTTACCAGGGAGGCATTAATTCACCCCTCCACTTT. Protein: CASSYQGGINSPLHF.

This chain uses TRBV4-1 with TRBJ2-5, with D tentatively TRBD2 (5 bases). The germline CDR1 and CDR2 sequences are MGHRA and YSYEKL. The CDR3 sequence is 16 residues long. Trimming removed 6 bases at V and 2 bases at J, with 19 bases between. CDR3 loop: CASSSVGELGQETQYF. As DNA, the CDR3 is TGCGCCAGCAGTTCAGTTGGGGAGTTGGGGCAAGAGACCCAGTACTTC.

The chain recombines TRBV28 with TRBJ2-3; 8 bases agree with TRBD2. The germline CDR1 and CDR2 sequences are MDHEN and SYDVKM. The trim removed 6 bases at V and 6 bases at J, leaving 5 bases unmatched. The CDR3 extends over 13 amino acids. The CDR3 loop is CASSPGGRDTQYF. The CDR3 DNA follows: TGTGCCAGCAGCCCGGGGGGGCGGGATACGCAGTATTTT.

This clone appeared once. The chain has TRBV2 and TRBJ1-1; D is unclear. Germline V gene sequence: CDR1 SNHLY, CDR2 FYNNEI. The CDR3 is 14 residues long. Trimming took 1 base from V and 0 from J, leaving 6 bases between them. CDR3 DNA: TGTGCCAGCAGTGAAGTGTTTATGAACACTGAAGCTTTCTTT. It translates to CASSEVFMNTEAFF.

V gene TRBV29-1 combines with J gene TRBJ1-2, with 8 bases fitting TRBD1. V shed 3 bases and J 4 bases; nucleotides not matched to a gene: 7. This CDR3 is 14 amino acids long. The germline gives CDR1 SQVTM, CDR2 ANQGSEA. The CDR3 loop is CSVDHPGTGYGYTF. The CDR3 DNA reads TGCAGCGTTGATCATCCAGGGACAGGCTATGGCTACACCTTC. Full variable domain (remainder filled in from reference TRBV29-1 and TRBJ1-2): SAVISQKPSRDICQRGTSLTIQCQVDSQVTMMFWYRQQPGQSLTLIATANQGSEATYESGFVIDKFPISRPNLTFSTLTVSNMSPEDSSIYLCSVDHPGTGYGYTFGSGTRLTVV.

The rearrangement uses TRBV2 and TRBJ2-5; TRBD2 matches at 7 bases. Losses at the gene ends were 4 bases for V and 3 bases for J; bases not matched to a gene: 14. Germline-derived CDR1 and CDR2 are SNHLY and FYNNEI. The CDR3 consists of 17 residues. This CDR3 reads CASSAGVAGTIKETQYF. DNA for the CDR3: TGTGCCAGCAGTGCCGGGGTAGCGGGTACGATAAAAGAGACCCAGTACTTC.

This chain connects TRBV5-1 to TRBJ2-1; no clear D. V gave up 0 bases and J gave up 8 bases, with 15 bases separating them. Germline loops: CDR1 SGHRS, CDR2 YFSETQ. This CDR3 has 15 residues. The CDR3 DNA reads as TGCGCCAGCAGCTTGGTTGGGCCCAGGCAGGATGAGCAGTTCTTC. It is translated as CASSLVGPRQDEQFF.

V and J are TRBV10-3 and TRBJ2-1, with D perhaps TRBD1 (6 bases). The length of the CDR3 is 13 residues. Trimming shortened V by 4 bases and J by 12 bases, and 16 bases separated the two germline ends. Germline CDR1 and CDR2: ENHRY and SYGVKD. The CDR3, as DNA: TGTGCCATCAGTGCGGACAGAGAGAGGGTGCAGTTCTTC. It codes for CAISADRERVQFF.

V is TRBV6-6 and J is TRBJ1-3; a weak D match, TRBD1 (5 bases). Germline V CDR1 and CDR2: MNHNY, SVGAGI (reference sequence). V shed 6 bases and J shed 2 bases, with 14 bases lying between them. The CDR3 loop spans 15 amino acids. The CDR3 region has the DNA TGTGCCAGCAGAAAAGACAGAAATACTGGAAACACCATATATTTT. Translated: CASRKDRNTGNTIYF.

The chain is built from TRBV6-1 and TRBJ1-5; 7 nucleotides line up with TRBD1. CDR1 and CDR2 (germline): MNHNS, SASEGT. Trimming took 3 bases from V and 9 from J; bases not matched to a gene: 11. CDR3 length: 15 amino acids. CDR3 residues: CASSDLDRDSWPQHF. The CDR3 nucleotides are TGTGCCAGCAGTGATCTCGACAGGGACTCGTGGCCCCAGCATTTT.

This rearrangement joins TRBV10-1 to TRBJ1-1; 7 bases are a match to TRBD1. This CDR3 region has 13 residues. The germline CDR1 and CDR2 sequences are WNHNN and SYGVQD (reference sequence). The V and J ends lost 9 bases and 4 bases, in that order; junction bases with no gene match: 8. The CDR3 reads CASKQGPSTEAFF. As DNA, the CDR3 is TGCGCCAGTAAACAGGGGCCTAGCACTGAAGCTTTCTTT.

The chain combines TRBV5-1 with TRBJ2-2; D not resolved. The CDR3 is 15 residues long. CDR1 and CDR2 from the germline V gene are SGHRS and YFSETQ. V was clipped by 1 base and J by 0 bases, with 7 bases between them. The CDR3 sequence: CASSLIPANTGELFF. CDR3 DNA: TGCGCCAGCAGCTTGATTCCAGCGAACACCGGGGAGCTGTTTTTT.